These 6 T cell receptor beta chains were all obtained from the same sample, sequenced in a study of response to subunit inactivated influenza vaccine. TCRdb reanalysed the RT-PCR reads using MiXCR and keeps one entry per CDR3 protein. The sample includes 500,000 to 600,000 distinct CDR3 sequences, 7.6% of them seen just once. Sequenced material: PBMCs from blood, taken less than 30 months after vaccination. The source of these receptors is a man aged 45 to 75 who received an inactivated influenza vaccine.

The chain recombines TRBV7-8 with TRBJ1-1, with TRBD1 matching 10 bases. The germline gives CDR1 SGHVS, CDR2 FQNEAQ. Trimming cost V 1 base and J 5 bases; bases outside gene matches: 4. This CDR3 region has 15 residues. The CDR3 reads CASSLVRDRGTEAFF. CDR3 nucleotides: TGTGCCAGCAGCTTAGTACGGGACAGGGGAACTGAAGCTTTCTTT.

This clonotype was counted only a few times. The V and J genes are TRBV7-9 and TRBJ2-7; D is unresolved. Trimming removed 0 bases from V and 6 bases from J, with 6 bases in between. The germline V gene has CDR1 SEHNR and CDR2 FQNEAQ (reference sequence). The CDR3 contains 12 residues. The CDR3 here is CASSLANVEQYF. CDR3 sequence (DNA): TGTGCCAGCAGCTTAGCGAATGTCGAGCAGTACTTC.

The CDR3 spells CASSPLAGTPYEQYF. In DNA, the CDR3 is TGTGCCAGCAGCCCATTAGCCGGAACCCCCTACGAGCAGTACTTC. The chain is built from TRBV9 and TRBJ2-7, with no clear D. The CDR3 contains 15 residues. The V and J ends lost 4 bases and 2 bases respectively, with 16 bases between them. Germline V lookup: CDR1 SGDLS, CDR2 YYNGEE.

This clonotype was seen at least ten times. The chain uses TRBV20-1 and TRBJ2-3, with D hard to call. V was cut by 1 base and J by 4 bases, with 12 bases left in between. Germline CDR1 is DFQATT and CDR2 is SNEGSKA (reference sequence). The CDR3 extends over 14 amino acids. The CDR3 nucleotides read TGCAGTGCTAGAGTGGGCGACCACGCAGATACGCAGTATTTT. Amino acid sequence: CSARVGDHADTQYF.

The chain uses TRBV6-2 or TRBV6-3 and TRBJ2-7; TRBD1 matches 8 bases. Losses at the gene ends were 6 bases for V and 2 bases for J; bases not matched to a gene: 9. Germline assignment: CDR1 MNHEY and CDR2 SVGEGT. This CDR3 has 15 amino acids. The CDR3 is CASRTTGEGAYEQYF. In DNA form, the CDR3 reads TGTGCCAGCAGAACGACAGGGGAAGGGGCCTACGAGCAGTACTTC.

This clonotype was observed a handful of times. J is TRBJ1-5 and V is TRBV20-1; 7 nucleotides match TRBD1. V lost 4 bases and J lost 3; bases outside the gene matches: 6. CDR3 size: 14 residues. Germline CDR1 and CDR2: DFQATT and SNEGSKA (reference sequence). CDR3 in DNA: TGCAGTGCTACCGACAGGGCCCCCAATCAGCCCCAGCATTTT. It yields the protein CSATDRAPNQPQHF.